A single sample is the source of the 28 T cell receptor beta chains below, sequenced in a study of blood T cell repertoires in COVID-19. Profiled with immunoSEQ multiplex PCR; TCRdb holds only in-frame clones, not every one. The sample holds tens of thousands of clones; 75% to 90% are singletons and the top ten take under 3%. The specimen was peripheral blood. These receptors all come from a woman aged 45-60 years with active or convalescent COVID-19.

The CDR3 DNA is TGTGCCAGCAGCTTGGTGGGACAACAAAACTATGGCTACACCTTC. This codes for CASSLVGQQNYGYTF. The rearrangement links TRBV5-4 to TRBJ1-2, with TRBD1 as a possible D gene (6 bases). Trimming shortened V by 0 bases and J by 2 bases, and 11 bases separated the two germline ends. The CDR3 runs 15 residues. Germline CDR1 SGHNT, CDR2 YYREEE (reference sequence).

The chain links TRBV5-8 to TRBJ1-1; D remains unclear. V dropped 2 bases and J dropped 1 base, with 9 bases sitting between them. The CDR3 extends over 14 amino acids. CDR1 is SGHTS, CDR2 YDEGEE, per germline. CDR3: CASSLSPRNTEAFF. For the CDR3, the DNA is TGTGCCAGCAGCTTATCCCCCAGGAACACTGAAGCTTTCTTT.

This clone was observed once. This chain joins TRBV3-1 (or the pseudogene TRBV3-2) and TRBJ1-6; 9 bases match TRBD1. CDR1 and CDR2 from the germline V gene are LGHDT and YNNKEL (reference sequence). V lost 4 bases and J lost 7; bases outside the gene matches: 5. This CDR3 has 15 residues. CDR3 nucleotides: TGTGCCAGCAGCCCACAGGGGGCGAACAATTCACCCCTCCACTTT. This codes for CASSPQGANNSPLHF.

The chain has TRBV7-8 and TRBJ1-5, with D unclear. Trimming removed 3 bases from V and 2 bases from J, with 8 bases in between. Germline V gene data show CDR1 as SGHVS and CDR2 as FQNEAQ. The CDR3 totals 14 residues. The CDR3: CASSFESRNQPQHF. In DNA form, the CDR3 reads TGTGCCAGCAGCTTTGAGAGTCGCAATCAGCCCCAGCATTTT.

The chain has TRBV10-3 and TRBJ1-2; TRBD1 agrees at 10 bases. J lost 7 bases, V lost 7 bases, and 6 bases had no gene match. This CDR3 is 13 amino acids long. Germline CDR1 ENHRY, CDR2 SYGVKD. CDR3 region: CAITGTGVAGYTF. The CDR3, as DNA: TGTGCCATCACCGGGACAGGGGTCGCTGGCTACACCTTC.

J is TRBJ2-4 and V is TRBV19; 8 bases align to TRBD2. J was trimmed by 6 bases and V by 5 bases; bases with no gene match: 9. Germline assignment: CDR1 LNHDA and CDR2 SQIVND (reference sequence). The CDR3 spans 15 residues. This chain's CDR3 is CASSLGRDIVNIQYF. CDR3 in DNA: TGTGCCAGTAGTCTCGGGAGGGACATTGTAAACATTCAGTACTTC.

The genes are TRBV6-1 and TRBJ2-1, with D possibly matching TRBD1 (6 bases). Germline loops: CDR1 MNHNS, CDR2 SASEGT. V shed 11 bases and J shed 5 bases, with 13 bases lying between them. The CDR3 is 12 amino acids. The CDR3 bases are TGTGCCGTAACCACAGGGAACAATGAGCAGTTCTTC. This gives the protein CAVTTGNNEQFF.

The rearrangement links TRBV19 to TRBJ1-6; possibly TRBD1 for D (5 bases). The ends were cut back, 10 bases at V and 0 bases at J, with 16 bases in the middle. Germline CDR1 reads LNHDA; CDR2 reads SQIVND (reference sequence). The CDR3 extends over 16 amino acids. The DNA for the CDR3 is TGTGCCACGCGGGAGGGGAAAAGCTCCTATAATTCACCCCTCCACTTT. This codes for CATREGKSSYNSPLHF.

V and J are TRBV30 and TRBJ1-6, with 7 positions matching TRBD1. The CDR3 is made up of 17 amino acids. Germline assignment: CDR1 GTSNPN and CDR2 SVGIG (reference sequence). V shed 4 bases and J 3 bases; nucleotides not matched to a gene: 12. CDR3 protein: CAWKKDRKNYYNSPLHF. CDR3 DNA: TGTGCCTGGAAAAAGGACAGGAAAAACTACTATAATTCACCCCTCCACTTT. The full variable domain, with the rest looked up from reference TRBV30 and TRBJ1-6, is SQTIHQWPATLVQPVGSPLSLECTVEGTSNPNLYWYRQAAGRGLQLLFYSVGIGQISSEVPQNLSASRPQDRQFILSSKKLLLSDSGFYLCAWKKDRKNYYNSPLHFGNGTRLTVT.

The J gene is TRBJ2-3, the V gene TRBV3-1 (or the pseudogene TRBV3-2); D might be TRBD1 (5 bases). This CDR3 is built from 16 residues. Germline CDR1 reads LGHDT; CDR2 reads YNNKEL (reference sequence). The V gene lost 2 bases and the J gene lost 0 bases, with 12 bases spanning the gap. This chain's CDR3 is CASSQNLQASTDTQYF. In DNA, the CDR3 is TGTGCCAGCAGCCAAAATTTACAGGCTAGCACAGATACGCAGTATTTT.

This sequence joins TRBV10-3 and TRBJ2-1; 10 bases are a match to TRBD2. The CDR3 has 17 amino acids. The trim removed 2 bases at V and 5 bases at J, leaving 9 bases unmatched. From germline, CDR1 is ENHRY and CDR2 SYGVKD. CDR3 loop: CAISEERGGVGNNEQFF. The CDR3 nucleotides are TGTGCCATCAGTGAGGAGCGGGGGGGCGTCGGGAACAATGAGCAGTTCTTC.

The V gene is TRBV19, the J gene TRBJ2-2, with 8 bases that match TRBD1. J lost 2 bases, V lost 10 bases, and 6 bases had no gene match. Per germline, CDR1 LNHDA and CDR2 SQIVND (reference sequence). The CDR3 spans 14 residues. The CDR3 DNA reads as TGTGCCACCGACAGGGGTTATAACACCGGGGAGCTGTTTTTT. As protein: CATDRGYNTGELFF. Using reference TRBV19 and TRBJ2-2 for the parts outside the CDR3, the full variable domain is DGGITQSPKYLFRKEGQNVTLSCEQNLNHDAMYWYRQDPGQGLRLIYYSQIVNDFQKGDIAEGYSVSREKKESFPLTVTSAQKNPTAFYLCATDRGYNTGELFFGEGSRLTVL.

The V gene is TRBV29-1, the J gene TRBJ2-7, with D possibly being TRBD1 (7 bases). Germline values: CDR1 SQVTM, CDR2 ANQGSEA. This CDR3 comprises 12 residues. The V end was cut by 6 bases, the J end by 6 bases, with 15 bases between. CDR3 loop: CSVASGGGEQYF. The CDR3 coding sequence is TGCAGCGTCGCCTCAGGGGGAGGCGAGCAGTACTTC.

The genes are TRBV19 and TRBJ1-2; 7 nucleotides align to TRBD1. V was pared by 6 bases and J by 5 bases, with 6 bases of the junction left unmatched. Germline loops: CDR1 LNHDA, CDR2 SQIVND (reference sequence). The CDR3 consists of 13 residues. CDR3 DNA: TGTGCCAGTAGCCCGGACAGGTCGTATGGCTACACCTTC. It specifies CASSPDRSYGYTF.

The J gene is TRBJ1-2, the V gene TRBV24-1; 9 nucleotides match TRBD1. This CDR3 has 14 amino acids. CDR1 KGHDR and CDR2 SFDVKD come from the germline V gene. V shed 3 bases, J shed 6 bases, and the junction held 4 bases outside the gene matches. CDR3 protein: CATSDTGTGNGYTF. For the CDR3, the DNA is TGTGCCACCAGTGATACCGGGACAGGGAATGGCTACACCTTC.

The chain joins TRBV9 to TRBJ1-6, with 9 nucleotides matching TRBD1. The germline V gene encodes CDR1 SGDLS and CDR2 YYNGEE. This CDR3 comprises 16 residues. V was pared by 4 bases and J by 7 bases, with 9 bases of the junction left unmatched. This CDR3 is CASSPPGTGPNSPLHF. The CDR3 region has the DNA TGTGCCAGCAGCCCCCCTGGGACAGGGCCCAATTCACCCCTCCACTTT.

The V call is TRBV19, the J call TRBJ1-5, with 8 bases matching TRBD1. J lost 0 bases, V lost 10 bases, and 5 bases had no gene match. The length of the CDR3 is 14 residues. Per the germline V gene, CDR1 is LNHDA and CDR2 is SQIVND (reference sequence). The CDR3 nucleotides are TGTGCCACCGACAGGGGCGGTAGCAATCAGCCCCAGCATTTT. Its protein is CATDRGGSNQPQHF.

The chain employs TRBV12-5 and TRBJ1-1; 7 nucleotides line up with TRBD1. The V and J ends lost 3 bases and 1 base, in that order; junction bases with no gene match: 5. CDR3 length: 15 amino acids. The germline gives CDR1 LGHNT, CDR2 FRNRAP. CDR3 protein: CASGFTTGRNTEAFF. The CDR3 bases are TGTGCTAGTGGTTTCACGACAGGGAGGAACACTGAAGCTTTCTTT.

The CDR3 spells CASSLSPGLPASLHF. The CDR3 DNA sequence: TGTGCCAGCAGCTTGTCCCCGGGACTCCCGGCGTCCCTCCACTTT. The chain employs TRBV5-6 and TRBJ1-6, with a possible D match to TRBD1 (5 bases). V was pared by 1 base and J by 14 bases, with 19 bases between. The germline V gene has CDR1 SGHDT and CDR2 YYEEEE. This CDR3 region has 15 residues.

The chain has TRBV7-2 and TRBJ2-7, with 10 nucleotides matching TRBD1. Germline values: CDR1 SGHTA, CDR2 FQGNSA. The CDR3 is made up of 15 amino acids. Trimming cost V 3 bases and J 2 bases; bases outside gene matches: 4. The CDR3: CASSLTGTGAYEQYF. CDR3 nucleotide sequence: TGTGCCAGCAGCTTGACCGGGACAGGGGCCTACGAGCAGTACTTC.

This clone was recorded once. The chain combines TRBV2 with TRBJ2-7; 9 positions match TRBD2. The J segment lost 3 bases and the V segment lost 7 bases, leaving 7 bases of the junction unmatched. The germline V gene has CDR1 SNHLY and CDR2 FYNNEI. CDR3 length: 14 residues. For the CDR3, the DNA is TGTGCCAGCAACCTGGGACTAGCTTTCTACGAGCAGTACTTC. It is translated as CASNLGLAFYEQYF.

The chain recombines TRBV4-1 with TRBJ2-1; TRBD1 is a possible D gene (5 bases). Germline V gene sequence: CDR1 MGHRA, CDR2 YSYEKL. The CDR3 contains 15 residues. Trimming removed 4 bases from V and 0 bases from J, with 10 bases in between. The CDR3 protein is CASSLGDNSYNEQFF. The CDR3 DNA reads TGCGCCAGCAGCCTAGGGGATAACTCCTACAATGAGCAGTTCTTC.

The J gene is TRBJ1-1, the V gene TRBV30; 8 positions agree with TRBD1. V lost 6 bases, J lost 10 bases, and 7 bases stayed unmatched. This CDR3 is 11 amino acids long. Per germline, CDR1 GTSNPN and CDR2 SVGIG (reference sequence). This CDR3 is CACTGGFRAFF. Here the CDR3 DNA reads TGTGCCTGTACAGGGGGTTTCAGAGCTTTCTTT. The whole variable domain, remainder taken from reference TRBV30 and TRBJ1-1, is SQTIHQWPATLVQPVGSPLSLECTVEGTSNPNLYWYRQAAGRGLQLLFYSVGIGQISSEVPQNLSASRPQDRQFILSSKKLLLSDSGFYLCACTGGFRAFFGQGTRLTVV.

CDR3 residues: CASSSVDRNYGYTF. CDR3 bases: TGTGCCAGCAGTTCCGTGGACAGGAACTATGGCTACACCTTC. The chain combines TRBV6-5 with TRBJ1-2, with 7 bases lining up with TRBD1. Germline values: CDR1 MNHEY, CDR2 SVGAGI. This CDR3 region has 14 residues. The J segment lost 2 bases and the V segment lost 4 bases, leaving 4 bases of the junction unmatched.

The V and J genes are TRBV12-5 and TRBJ1-4; 10 nucleotides agree with TRBD1. The CDR3 runs to 15 residues. The V gene's germline CDR1 is LGHNT and CDR2 FRNRAP. J lost 6 bases, V lost 1 base, and 2 bases had no gene match. CDR3 region: CASGLAGTGDEKLFF. The CDR3 DNA reads TGTGCTAGTGGTTTGGCCGGGACAGGGGATGAAAAACTGTTTTTT.

The CDR3 DNA is TGCGCCAGCAGCTTGTTAGGACTAGCGGGGGCCGCAAGCTCCTACAATGAGCAGTTCTTC. Translated, it gives CASSLLGLAGAASSYNEQFF. The chain combines TRBV5-1 with TRBJ2-1, with 13 bases matching TRBD2. J was trimmed by 0 bases and V by 1 base; bases with no gene match: 10. Germline CDR1 is SGHRS and CDR2 is YFSETQ. CDR3 length equals 20 residues.

The chain links TRBV5-1 to TRBJ2-1; D perhaps matches TRBD1 (6 bases). The germline CDR1 and CDR2 sequences are SGHRS and YFSETQ. This CDR3 comprises 20 residues. V was shortened by 0 bases and J by 8 bases, with 30 bases between the two germline ends. The CDR3 region has the DNA TGCGCCAGCAGCTTGGGGTGGTCAGGGGTCGGGGCATCCAGGAATGATGAGCAGTTCTTC. Translating it yields CASSLGWSGVGASRNDEQFF.

This clone was detected a few times. The genes are TRBV2 and TRBJ1-1; 8 bases line up with TRBD1. The CDR3 sequence is 15 residues long. Losses at the gene ends were 5 bases for V and 0 bases for J; bases not matched to a gene: 5. The V gene's germline CDR1 is SNHLY and CDR2 FYNNEI. CDR3 DNA sequence: TGTGCCAGCAGTAAAGAACAGGGGGTGAACACTGAAGCTTTCTTT. Amino acids: CASSKEQGVNTEAFF.